Below, 29 T cell receptor beta chains from the same sample are listed, as sequenced in a study of control samples from healthy donors and cancer patients. The protocol was immunoSEQ multiplex PCR, while the TCRdb copy is restricted to in-frame clones and leaves out a portion. The table shows about 180,000 clones, with around 91% occurring only once. Source material: blood. Receptors originate from a woman between 45 and 65 years old in good health.

CDR3 sequence: CASRPSWRGYTF. DNA for the CDR3: TGTGCCAGCAGGCCGAGTTGGAGGGGCTACACCTTC. The genes are TRBV28 and TRBJ1-2; D unclear. Germline assignment: CDR1 MDHEN and CDR2 SYDVKM. Trimming left V 6 bases short and J 8 bases short, with 13 bases between. The CDR3 length is 12 residues.

The chain is built from TRBV5-4 and TRBJ2-7; possibly TRBD2 for D (5 bases). This CDR3 is built from 17 residues. The germline V and J ends were trimmed by 5 bases and 1 base, with 22 bases remaining between them. CDR1 is SGHNT and CDR2 is YYREEE in the germline V gene (reference sequence). The CDR3 coding sequence is TGTGCCAGCAGTGGGGAGTCCACCCTTTCCTTTTCCTACGAGCAGTACTTC. It yields the protein CASSGESTLSFSYEQYF.

This chain connects TRBV27 to TRBJ1-6, with 8 positions matching TRBD1. The CDR3 length is 14 residues. In germline, CDR1 is MNHEY, CDR2 SMNVEV (reference sequence). V was clipped by 5 bases and J by 5 bases; unmatched bases: 2. The CDR3 spells CASSGQGNNSPLHF. The CDR3 nucleotides read TGTGCCAGCAGTGGACAGGGTAATAATTCACCCCTCCACTTT.

The V and J genes are TRBV28 and TRBJ2-2; TRBD1 might be the D (5 bases). Germline V gene data show CDR1 as MDHEN and CDR2 as SYDVKM. CDR3 size: 14 residues. V was clipped by 6 bases and J by 1 base, with 9 bases between them. The CDR3 protein is CASRKTGNTGELFF. The CDR3 nucleotides read TGTGCCAGCAGAAAAACAGGGAACACCGGGGAGCTGTTTTTT.

V is TRBV7-9 and J is TRBJ2-7; D is unresolved. V was trimmed by 5 bases and J by 5 bases, leaving 10 bases between them. This CDR3 has 12 amino acids. Germline assignment: CDR1 SEHNR and CDR2 FQNEAQ (reference sequence). Written as DNA, the CDR3 is TGTGCCAGCAGCCCTCCGGTACACGAGCAGTACTTC. This codes for CASSPPVHEQYF.

The J gene is TRBJ2-3, the V gene TRBV6-2 or TRBV6-3; a weak D match, TRBD2 (6 bases). V was trimmed by 4 bases and J by 3 bases, leaving 14 bases between them. This CDR3 region has 15 residues. The germline V gene encodes CDR1 MNHEY and CDR2 SVGEGT. CDR3 DNA sequence: TGTGCCAGCAGTTCCCCCCCGGCGGGGACAGATACGCAGTATTTT. It is translated as CASSSPPAGTDTQYF.

The CDR3 spells CASTPGGQGNGYTF. In DNA form, the CDR3 reads TGTGCCAGCACCCCTGGGGGACAGGGGAATGGCTACACCTTC. The chain uses TRBV7-2 and TRBJ1-2, with 10 positions matching TRBD1. V shed 7 bases, J shed 6 bases, and the junction held 8 bases outside the gene matches. There are 14 residues in the CDR3. The germline V gene encodes CDR1 SGHTA and CDR2 FQGNSA.

The rearrangement joins TRBV18 to TRBJ2-3; 12 nucleotides line up with TRBD1. V was clipped by 5 bases and J by 3 bases; unmatched bases: 6. This CDR3 contains 16 residues. Germline V gene data show CDR1 as KGHSH and CDR2 as LQKENI. CDR3 nucleotide sequence: TGTGCCAGCTCAGTCCGGGACAGGGGGCAGACAGATACGCAGTATTTT. Its protein product is CASSVRDRGQTDTQYF.

As concerns this clone: The DNA is omitted, as the CDR3 cannot be located on it reliably, and the CDR3 follows TCRdb's listing. The chain recombines TRBV7-9 with TRBJ1-5. CDR1 and CDR2 (germline): SEHNR, FQNEAQ (reference sequence). The CDR3 is 16 residues long, counting both termini. CDR3 loop: CASSFSGPGSNQPQHF.

CDR3 coding DNA: TGTGCCACCTTGGGGGGGTCCGCAATGGGAGGCGGCTACACCTTC. Translated: CATLGGSAMGGGYTF. The chain couples TRBV5-4 to TRBJ1-2; D is perhaps TRBD1 (5 bases). The length of the CDR3 is 15 residues. V was clipped by 9 bases and J by 8 bases, with 26 bases between them. Per germline, CDR1 SGHNT and CDR2 YYREEE (reference sequence).

This clone has more than one count but fewer than ten. This chain's CDR3 is CASSYPGTDGEQYF. The CDR3 bases are TGTGCCAGCAGTTACCCGGGGACGGACGGCGAGCAGTACTTC. V usage is TRBV6-5 and J usage is TRBJ2-7, with D perhaps being TRBD1 or TRBD2 (5 bases each). V gave up 2 bases and J gave up 6 bases, with 14 bases separating them. There are 14 residues in the CDR3. The germline CDR1 and CDR2 sequences are MNHEY and SVGAGI.

The V and J genes are TRBV19 and TRBJ2-3; 7 positions agree with TRBD2. The CDR3 sequence is 15 residues long. Germline V gene data show CDR1 as LNHDA and CDR2 as SQIVND (reference sequence). After removal of 7 bases from V and 3 bases from J, the junction contained 10 bases not matched to a gene. This CDR3 reads CASTPRGSGTDTQYF. The CDR3 DNA reads TGTGCCAGTACCCCTCGCGGGAGCGGAACAGATACGCAGTATTTT.

The gene calls are TRBV9 and TRBJ1-4, with D perhaps TRBD1 (5 bases). CDR1 and CDR2 from the germline V gene are SGDLS and YYNGEE. The CDR3 is 17 residues long. The ends were cut back, 3 bases at V and 2 bases at J, with 17 bases in the middle. The CDR3 reads CASSGGRGTVTNEKLFF. CDR3 coding DNA: TGTGCCAGCAGCGGAGGTAGAGGGACCGTGACTAATGAAAAACTGTTTTTT.

The chain carries TRBV24-1 and TRBJ2-3; TRBD1 matches 7 bases. The CDR3 runs to 17 residues. Per germline, CDR1 KGHDR and CDR2 SFDVKD. Unmatched junction bases numbered 12, after V lost 3 bases and J lost 4 bases. The DNA of the CDR3 is TGTGCCACCAGTGATACTATGACAGGGAAGAGGGCAGATACGCAGTATTTT. Translating it yields CATSDTMTGKRADTQYF.

The chain links TRBV28 to TRBJ1-5; no clear D gene. This CDR3 has 14 amino acids. Germline values: CDR1 MDHEN, CDR2 SYDVKM. V shed 5 bases and J shed 3 bases, with 11 bases lying between them. The CDR3 DNA sequence: TGTGCCAGCAGTACCGGACCGTACAATCAGCCCCAGCATTTT. This gives the protein CASSTGPYNQPQHF. Combining the CDR3 with reference TRBV28 and TRBJ1-5 gives the whole variable domain DVKVTQSSRYLVKRTGEKVFLECVQDMDHENMFWYRQDPGLGLRLIYFSYDVKMKEKGDIPEGYSVSREKKERFSLILESASTNQTSMYLCASSTGPYNQPQHFGDGTRLSIL.

The chain uses TRBV7-9 and TRBJ2-1, with D perhaps being TRBD1 or TRBD2 (5 bases each). The CDR3 extends over 15 amino acids. CDR1 is SEHNR, CDR2 FQNEAQ, per germline (reference sequence). Trimming left V 7 bases short and J 6 bases short, with 19 bases between. The CDR3 is CASNAGTSQINEQFF. CDR3 DNA: TGTGCCAGCAACGCCGGGACGTCTCAAATCAATGAGCAGTTCTTC.

As for this clone: Relative to the germline gene, one junction end is altered; a read error may explain this. This chain connects TRBV11-3 to TRBJ2-5, with D perhaps TRBD1 (5 bases). In germline, CDR1 is SGHNT, CDR2 YENEEA. The CDR3 runs 17 residues. In DNA, the CDR3 is TGTGCCAGCAGCGCGGAATCTGACAGAACGTACCAAGGGACCCAGTACTTC. The encoded protein is CASSAESDRTYQGTQYF.

This chain uses TRBV7-3 with TRBJ2-1, with D uncertain. The V gene's germline CDR1 is SGHTA and CDR2 FQGTGA. CDR3 length: 12 amino acids. Trimming took 1 base from V and 8 from J, leaving 6 bases between them. For the CDR3, the DNA is TGTGCCAGCAGCTTAATTGGTGATGAGCAGTTCTTC. Translated, it gives CASSLIGDEQFF.

The J gene is TRBJ1-5, the V gene TRBV2; 7 nucleotides agree with TRBD1. Germline V gene sequence: CDR1 SNHLY, CDR2 FYNNEI. CDR3 length equals 14 residues. The junction had 7 bases not matched to a gene; V was cut back by 5 bases and J by 6 bases. CDR3 region: CASSLQGVGQPQHF. For the CDR3, the DNA is TGTGCCAGCAGTCTTCAGGGGGTGGGTCAGCCCCAGCATTTT.

The rearrangement links TRBV3-1 (or the pseudogene TRBV3-2) to TRBJ2-5; 8 nucleotides match TRBD1. Trimming took 3 bases from V and 2 from J; bases not matched to a gene: 5. Germline V gene sequence: CDR1 LGHDT, CDR2 YNNKEL (reference sequence). This CDR3 is 15 amino acids long. The chain's CDR3 is CASSQGTGGQETQYF. As DNA, the CDR3 is TGTGCCAGCAGCCAGGGTACAGGGGGACAAGAGACCCAGTACTTC.

The chain recombines TRBV7-2 with TRBJ2-5; possibly TRBD1 or TRBD2 for D (6 bases each). Germline values: CDR1 SGHTA, CDR2 FQGNSA. The V gene lost 1 base and the J gene lost 7 bases, with 16 bases spanning the gap. The CDR3 length is 15 residues. The CDR3 coding sequence is TGTGCCAGCAGCTTAGTTACAGGGACTTTGGGGACCCAGTACTTC. Translation: CASSLVTGTLGTQYF.

This clone was seen once. The genes are TRBV18 and TRBJ1-6; D unclear. V was pared by 4 bases and J by 8 bases, with 15 bases between. In germline, CDR1 is KGHSH, CDR2 LQKENI. This CDR3 has 15 residues. CDR3 nucleotide sequence: TGTGCCAGCTCACACACTCCCCTCTGGGATTCACCCCTCCACTTT. Residues: CASSHTPLWDSPLHF.

V and J are TRBV6-6 and TRBJ1-2; a weak D match, TRBD1 (5 bases). Trimming shortened V by 1 base and J by 8 bases, and 17 bases separated the two germline ends. CDR3 size: 15 residues. CDR1 is MNHNY and CDR2 is SVGAGI in the germline V gene (reference sequence). CDR3 sequence (DNA): TGTGCCAGCAGTTACTTCGAGACAGCCGAGGTCGGCTACACCTTC. Translated, it gives CASSYFETAEVGYTF.

This rearrangement joins TRBV5-1 to TRBJ2-1; 9 bases line up with TRBD2. This CDR3 spans 17 amino acids. In germline, CDR1 is SGHRS, CDR2 YFSETQ. Trimming took 4 bases from V and 7 from J; bases not matched to a gene: 15. Here the CDR3 reads CASSPPRLAAAGNEQFF. The CDR3 nucleotides read TGCGCCAGCAGCCCGCCTAGACTAGCGGCGGCAGGGAATGAGCAGTTCTTC.

V usage is TRBV5-1 and J usage is TRBJ2-3; 10 positions agree with TRBD1. After removal of 4 bases from V and 2 bases from J, the junction contained 7 bases not matched to a gene. The V gene's germline CDR1 is SGHRS and CDR2 YFSETQ. The CDR3 is made up of 16 amino acids. DNA for the CDR3: TGCGCCAGCAGCGACGGGACAGGGGCCACCACAGATACGCAGTATTTT. Translating gives CASSDGTGATTDTQYF.

This rearrangement joins TRBV5-6 to TRBJ2-2, with D uncertain. Looked up from germline, CDR1 is SGHDT and CDR2 is YYEEEE. The CDR3 runs to 13 residues. V was cut by 4 bases and J by 1 base, with 5 bases left in between. CDR3 nucleotide sequence: TGTGCCAGCAGCCCCGAGAACACCGGGGAGCTGTTTTTT. Translation gives CASSPENTGELFF. The entire variable domain, with the rest obtained from reference TRBV5-6 and TRBJ2-2, is as follows: DAGVTQSPTHLIKTRGQQVTLRCSPKSGHDTVSWYQQALGQGPQFIFQYYEEEERQRGNFPDRFSGHQFPNYSSELNVNALLLGDSALYLCASSPENTGELFFGEGSRLTVL.

The chain recombines TRBV9 with TRBJ2-1; 11 bases align to TRBD2. V lost 4 bases to trimming and J lost 4 bases; unmatched junction nucleotides: 10. The CDR3 contains 17 residues. Germline CDR1 is SGDLS and CDR2 is YYNGEE. CDR3 in DNA: TGTGCCAGCAGCTTAGGACTAGCGGGCCATCGATACAATGAGCAGTTCTTC. Its protein product is CASSLGLAGHRYNEQFF.

The chain joins TRBV19 to TRBJ1-5; 9 positions match TRBD1. After removal of 5 bases from V and 3 bases from J, the junction contained 8 bases not matched to a gene. The germline gives CDR1 LNHDA, CDR2 SQIVND (reference sequence). This CDR3 has 16 amino acids. The CDR3 DNA is TGTGCCAGTAGTTTAATTTGGGACAGGGTCAATCAGCCCCAGCATTTT. Translation gives CASSLIWDRVNQPQHF.

V gene TRBV5-1 combines with J gene TRBJ2-5; D is perhaps TRBD1 (6 bases). V dropped 4 bases and J dropped 4 bases, with 14 bases sitting between them. There are 14 residues in the CDR3. The germline CDR1 and CDR2 sequences are SGHRS and YFSETQ. The CDR3 spells CASSQKTGSETQYF. The CDR3 nucleotides read TGCGCCAGCAGCCAAAAAACAGGGTCAGAGACCCAGTACTTC.